A single sample is the source of the 20 T cell receptor beta chains below, sequenced in a study of breast tumors, draining lymph nodes, adjacent tissues. The lymph nodes were axillary draining lymph nodes from breast cancer patients. TCRdb processed the multiplex PCR reads anew with MiXCR; each CDR3 protein has one entry. There are more than 250,000 distinct CDR3 sequences in the sample; roughly 31% occur only once, and more than 1% lies in the top ten. The sample was axillary lymph node tissue. These receptors all come from a female donor with breast cancer. Some clones in this sample may be carry-over from other donors' samples.

This chain connects TRBV19 to TRBJ2-3; D is unclear. V gave up 6 bases and J gave up 2 bases, with 15 bases separating them. This CDR3 is 15 amino acids long. From germline, CDR1 is LNHDA and CDR2 SQIVND (reference sequence). CDR3 nucleotide sequence: TGTGCCAGTAGACGCCGACAAGACCCCACAGATACGCAGTATTTT. Translated, it gives CASRRRQDPTDTQYF. The variable domain in full, with the rest retrieved from reference TRBV19 and TRBJ2-3, is DGGITQSPKYLFRKEGQNVTLSCEQNLNHDAMYWYRQDPGQGLRLIYYSQIVNDFQKGDIAEGYSVSREKKESFPLTVTSAQKNPTAFYLCASRRRQDPTDTQYFGPGTRLTVL.

The sample holds a few counts of this clonotype. The gene calls are TRBV5-5 and TRBJ2-7; D may be TRBD1 (5 bases). The CDR3 sequence is 17 residues long. Trimming took 3 bases from V and 0 from J, leaving 19 bases between them. Germline V gene data show CDR1 as SGHKS and CDR2 as YYEKEE (reference sequence). As DNA, the CDR3 is TGTGCCAGCAGCTGGACAATAGTCCAGGGTATCTCCTACGAGCAGTACTTC. It codes for CASSWTIVQGISYEQYF.

At least ten counts were recorded for this clonotype. The V and J genes are TRBV9 and TRBJ2-3; the D gene is possibly TRBD2 (7 bases). From germline, CDR1 is SGDLS and CDR2 YYNGEE. The ends were cut back, 3 bases at V and 0 bases at J, with 14 bases in the middle. This CDR3 comprises 16 residues. CDR3: CASSGEGVSSTDTQYF. CDR3 DNA sequence: TGTGCCAGCAGCGGGGAGGGGGTTTCTAGCACAGATACGCAGTATTTT.

This clonotype was counted a single time. With a much larger clone just one base away, this may be a read error. The conserved phenylalanine or tryptophan normally closing the CDR3 is absent here, so this likely arose from a read error. The chain uses TRBV6-2 or TRBV6-3 and TRBJ2-5, with D perhaps being TRBD1 or TRBD2 (5 bases each). The CDR3 extends over 15 amino acids. Germline loops: CDR1 MNHEY, CDR2 SVGEGT. V dropped 8 bases and J dropped 2 bases, with 18 bases sitting between them. CDR3 loop: CASETAETFQETQYL. For the CDR3, the DNA is TGTGCCAGCGAGACAGCGGAAACTTTTCAAGAGACCCAGTACCTC.

This clonotype was seen many times. The chain carries TRBV6-6 and TRBJ2-5; 9 bases line up with TRBD1. The germline V gene has CDR1 MNHNY and CDR2 SVGAGI (reference sequence). The V gene end was trimmed by 8 bases and the J gene end by 1 base; junction bases not matched to a gene: 2. The CDR3 has 13 residues. The CDR3 DNA reads as TGTGCCAGCCAGGGACAGGGCCAAGAGACCCAGTACTTC. This translates into CASQGQGQETQYF.

This clonotype was observed many times. This rearrangement joins TRBV6-2 or TRBV6-3 to TRBJ1-4; D may be TRBD1 (5 bases). Looked up from germline, CDR1 is MNHEY and CDR2 is SVGEGT. The V and J ends lost 8 bases and 5 bases respectively, with 12 bases between them. This CDR3 spans 13 amino acids. Written as DNA, the CDR3 is TGTGCCAGCCTCCGGGACCTCAATGAAAAACTGTTTTTT. Translation gives CASLRDLNEKLFF.

This clonotype appeared many times. The chain combines TRBV7-8 with TRBJ2-1, with D tentatively TRBD2 (5 bases). Germline-derived CDR1 and CDR2 are SGHVS and FQNEAQ. The V end lost 2 bases, the J end lost 7 bases, and 9 bases lay between the germline ends. CDR3 length equals 13 residues. The CDR3 DNA sequence: TGTGCCAGCAGCTTATTGGGCGGGAATGAGCAGTTCTTC. It codes for CASSLLGGNEQFF.

The gene calls are TRBV19 and TRBJ1-1, with 7 bases that match TRBD1. V was clipped by 2 bases and J by 6 bases; unmatched bases: 9. This CDR3 comprises 15 residues. CDR1 is LNHDA, CDR2 SQIVND, per germline (reference sequence). CDR3 DNA sequence: TGTGCCAGTAGTATAAAGGAACAGGGGAAACCTGAAGCTTTCTTT. The encoded protein is CASSIKEQGKPEAFF. The full variable domain, in which reference TRBV19 and TRBJ1-1 provide the parts outside the CDR3, is DGGITQSPKYLFRKEGQNVTLSCEQNLNHDAMYWYRQDPGQGLRLIYYSQIVNDFQKGDIAEGYSVSREKKESFPLTVTSAQKNPTAFYLCASSIKEQGKPEAFFGQGTRLTVV.

Concerning this clonotype: This may be a read error: a much more frequent sequence differs by one nucleotide. The chain recombines TRBV5-1 with TRBJ2-3; D is unclear. Germline V gene sequence: CDR1 SGHRS, CDR2 YFSETQ. This CDR3 spans 14 amino acids. The DNA of the CDR3 is TGCGCCAGCAGCTTGAAAGGGTTAGCAGATCCGCAGTATTTT. This translates into CASSLKGLADPQYF.

A remark on this clonotype: Because the CDR3 is missing its conserved closing phenylalanine or tryptophan, this is likely a read error. The limits of the CDR3 on the DNA are not certain, so only TCRdb's listed CDR3 is given. CDR3 amino acids: CSPCRIQGGKIDEQLL. The chain combines TRBV29-1 with TRBJ2-1; the table's D call TRBD1 went unverified against the DNA. With termini counted, the CDR3 has 16 amino acids. Germline V gene lookup returns CDR1 SQVTM and CDR2 ANQGSEA.

The V and J genes are TRBV7-3 and TRBJ2-5, with D possibly being TRBD1 (6 bases). Germline V lookup: CDR1 SGHTA, CDR2 FQGTGA. The CDR3 length is 14 residues. Trimming left V 8 bases short and J 5 bases short, with 18 bases between. CDR3 DNA: TGTGCCAGCGTCTCCCTACAGGGACCGGAGACCCAGTACTTC. Its protein is CASVSLQGPETQYF.

This clonotype occurred a few times. This sequence may be a read error, since a much larger clone differs from it by one base. CDR3 protein: CASSVAPGQGAREKLFF. In DNA, the CDR3 is TGTGCCAGCAGCGTAGCTCCCGGACAGGGGGCAAGAGAAAAACTGTTTTTT. The J gene is TRBJ1-4, the V gene TRBV9; the match to TRBD1 covers 11 bases. There are 17 residues in the CDR3. J was trimmed by 8 bases and V by 0 bases; bases with no gene match: 9. From germline, CDR1 is SGDLS and CDR2 YYNGEE. The whole variable domain, remainder taken from reference TRBV9 and TRBJ1-4, is DSGVTQTPKHLITATGQRVTLRCSPRSGDLSVYWYQQSLDQGLQFLIQYYNGEERAKGNILERFSAQQFPDLHSELNLSSLELGDSALYFCASSVAPGQGAREKLFFGSGTQLSVL.

CDR3 in amino acids: CATRRTSGSNEKLFF. CDR3 in DNA: TGTGCCACGAGACGGACTAGCGGGAGCAATGAAAAACTGTTTTTT. The chain recombines TRBV10-3 with TRBJ1-4; D call uncertain. CDR3 length equals 15 residues. Germline CDR1 and CDR2: ENHRY and SYGVKD. The germline V and J ends were trimmed by 10 bases and 5 bases, with 20 bases remaining between them.

About this clonotype: Since a much larger clone is just one base distant, this may be a read error. CDR3 coding DNA: TGTGCCAGCCAGGGTGGGACAGCACAAGAGACCCAGTACTTC. It codes for CASQGGTAQETQYF. The V call is TRBV5-6, the J call TRBJ2-5; TRBD1 agrees at 7 bases. With V trimmed by 7 bases and J by 2 bases, 8 bases remained unmatched. CDR3 length equals 14 residues. The germline V gene has CDR1 SGHDT and CDR2 YYEEEE.

Concerning this clonotype itself: It may be a read error: a sequence one base away is much more abundant. The chain combines TRBV6-5 with TRBJ1-4; D possibly corresponds to TRBD1 (6 bases). Germline V CDR1 and CDR2: MNHEY, SVGAGI. Trimming stripped 8 bases from V and 8 bases from J, with 15 bases between. The CDR3 extends over 13 amino acids. CDR3: CASRGAGVEKLFF. CDR3 DNA sequence: TGTGCCAGCCGGGGGGCAGGGGTCGAAAAACTGTTTTTT.

This clonotype was seen repeatedly, ten times or more. J is TRBJ2-3 and V is TRBV2; the match to TRBD2 covers 10 bases. Germline V gives CDR1 SNHLY, CDR2 FYNNEI. The length of the CDR3 is 19 residues. Trimming took 6 bases from V and 5 from J; bases not matched to a gene: 20. The CDR3 DNA sequence: TGTGCCAGCAGGGCGGGGGCGCGGGAGCGGGAGGGTCCCGGAGATACGCAGTATTTT. It codes for CASRAGAREREGPGDTQYF.

This clonotype was counted a few times. The chain has TRBV6-1 and TRBJ2-1, with D possibly matching TRBD1 (7 bases). The CDR3 is made up of 13 amino acids. V was trimmed by 6 bases and J by 6 bases, leaving 12 bases between them. In germline, CDR1 is MNHNS, CDR2 SASEGT. CDR3 sequence (DNA): TGTGCCAGCAGGCAGGGGGGAGTCAATGAGCAGTTCTTC. Protein sequence: CASRQGGVNEQFF.

The chain uses TRBV7-2 and TRBJ2-7; 11 positions agree with TRBD2. The CDR3 totals 15 residues. Germline CDR1 and CDR2: SGHTA and FQGNSA. The ends lost 5 bases at V and 4 bases at J; junction bases unmatched: 7. CDR3 protein: CASSREGTSGYEQYF. CDR3 sequence (DNA): TGTGCCAGCAGCAGAGAGGGGACTAGCGGATACGAGCAGTACTTC.

This clonotype was detected many times. The chain couples TRBV10-3 to TRBJ2-1; D possibly corresponds to TRBD1 (5 bases). The CDR3 is made up of 13 amino acids. Germline lookup yields CDR1 ENHRY and CDR2 SYGVKD. V lost 3 bases and J lost 9, with 12 bases in between. The CDR3 spells CAISELGVREQFF. In DNA, the CDR3 is TGTGCCATCAGTGAATTAGGGGTCCGTGAGCAGTTCTTC.

Turning to this clonotype: Just one base apart from a much larger clone, this may be a read error. The conserved closing phenylalanine or tryptophan is absent in this CDR3, likely reflecting a read error. The J gene is TRBJ2-7, the V gene TRBV4-1; possibly TRBD1 for D (6 bases). The CDR3 contains 16 residues. The germline gives CDR1 MGHRA, CDR2 YSYEKL. V lost 1 base and J lost 4, with 17 bases in between. CDR3 nucleotide sequence: TGCGCCAGCAGCCAAGGTAGAGGGGGAGTCTGGTACGAGCAGTACTCC. It yields the protein CASSQGRGGVWYEQYS.